The 29 T cell receptor beta chains below come from one sample, sequenced in a study of T cell responses to AZD1222 COVID-19 vaccine. Clones were sequenced by immunoSEQ multiplex PCR, and TCRdb holds only the in-frame ones, with some missing. The data show about 78,000 clones, roughly 86% seen once. The specimen was peripheral blood, collected on day 0 of MenACWY control vaccination. The receptors come from an adult in good health.

A single count supports this clone. V and J are TRBV19 and TRBJ1-2, with a possible D match to TRBD1 (5 bases). The ends were cut back, 1 base at V and 4 bases at J, with 7 bases in the middle. The germline CDR1 and CDR2 sequences are LNHDA and SQIVND (reference sequence). The CDR3 length is 13 residues. The CDR3: CASSIAGVYGYTF. DNA of the CDR3: TGTGCCAGTAGTATAGCGGGGGTCTATGGCTACACCTTC.

This sequence joins TRBV4-1 and TRBJ2-5; possibly TRBD1 for D (6 bases). Trimming pared 4 bases from V and 0 bases from J, leaving 9 bases between. CDR3 size: 14 residues. Per germline, CDR1 MGHRA and CDR2 YSYEKL. Here the CDR3 DNA reads TGCGCCAGCAGCCCGCGGACAGACCAAGAGACCCAGTACTTC. Its translation is CASSPRTDQETQYF.

The chain carries TRBV12-5 and TRBJ1-5; D might be TRBD1 (5 bases). The CDR3 has 15 amino acids. Trimming stripped 3 bases from V and 4 bases from J, with 13 bases between. Looked up from germline, CDR1 is LGHNT and CDR2 is FRNRAP. CDR3 DNA: TGTGCTAGTGGTTTTAATACACAGGTGAATCAGCCCCAGCATTTT. It is translated as CASGFNTQVNQPQHF.

J is TRBJ2-7 and V is TRBV6-2 or TRBV6-3; D remains unclear. Trimming pared 3 bases from V and 4 bases from J, leaving 10 bases between. The germline CDR1 and CDR2 sequences are MNHEY and SVGEGT. CDR3 length: 13 residues. The CDR3 spells CASSYGVVYEQYF. As DNA, the CDR3 is TGTGCCAGCAGTTATGGGGTAGTGTACGAGCAGTACTTC.

The CDR3 DNA is TGTGCCAGCAGCGTAGGCCTAGCGTCCTACAATGAGCAGTTCTTC. Amino acid sequence: CASSVGLASYNEQFF. This sequence joins TRBV9 and TRBJ2-1; D might be TRBD2 (6 bases). CDR1 and CDR2 from the germline V gene are SGDLS and YYNGEE. The V end was cut by 0 bases, the J end by 1 base, with 8 bases between. There are 15 residues in the CDR3.

J is TRBJ2-2 and V is TRBV9, with D possibly TRBD2 on 6 matching bases. The CDR3 is made up of 15 amino acids. Trimming shortened V by 3 bases and J by 2 bases, and 11 bases separated the two germline ends. Germline CDR1 reads SGDLS; CDR2 reads YYNGEE. CDR3 region: CASSAGGANTGELFF. The CDR3 DNA sequence: TGTGCCAGCAGCGCCGGCGGGGCAAACACCGGGGAGCTGTTTTTT.

The chain is built from TRBV6-1 and TRBJ2-7; TRBD2 matches 7 bases. Germline CDR1 is MNHNS and CDR2 is SASEGT. The CDR3 sequence is 13 residues long. V lost 8 bases to trimming and J lost 3 bases; unmatched junction nucleotides: 7. The CDR3 sequence: CASHEAGIYEQYF. CDR3 nucleotides: TGTGCCAGCCATGAAGCGGGGATCTACGAGCAGTACTTC.

V is TRBV5-4 and J is TRBJ1-2; TRBD1 matches at 11 bases. The CDR3 is made up of 13 amino acids. The germline V gene encodes CDR1 SGHNT and CDR2 YYREEE (reference sequence). V lost 6 bases to trimming and J lost 6 bases; unmatched junction nucleotides: 4. CDR3 nucleotides: TGTGCCAGCACCCGGGACAGGGGGAATGGCTACACCTTC. Its protein product is CASTRDRGNGYTF.

The rearrangement links TRBV5-5 to TRBJ1-6; tentative D call: TRBD1 (5 bases). The CDR3 has 16 amino acids. V lost 1 base to trimming and J lost 8 bases, with 16 bases between them. Germline V gene sequence: CDR1 SGHKS, CDR2 YYEKEE (reference sequence). CDR3 nucleotide sequence: TGTGCCAGCAGCTTGATTCCTGGACGAGGGGATTCACCCCTCCACTTT. Translation gives CASSLIPGRGDSPLHF.

The CDR3 DNA is TGCGCCAGCAGCGCGGGGACAGTGTATAATTCACCCCTCCACTTT. As protein: CASSAGTVYNSPLHF. The chain couples TRBV5-1 to TRBJ1-6; 7 positions match TRBD1. The ends lost 4 bases at V and 4 bases at J; junction bases unmatched: 5. Germline V gene sequence: CDR1 SGHRS, CDR2 YFSETQ. CDR3 length: 15 residues.

The sample holds a few counts of this clone. The V and J genes are TRBV7-9 and TRBJ1-1; D is unclear. This CDR3 region has 12 residues. V was pared by 5 bases and J by 5 bases, with 9 bases between. Germline assignment: CDR1 SEHNR and CDR2 FQNEAQ (reference sequence). CDR3 protein: CASSPGGTEAFF. The CDR3 DNA reads as TGTGCCAGCAGCCCGGGAGGGACTGAAGCTTTCTTT.

The V and J genes are TRBV14 and TRBJ2-2; 9 bases align to TRBD1. This CDR3 is built from 17 residues. The trim removed 4 bases at V and 1 base at J, leaving 7 bases unmatched. Germline assignment: CDR1 SGHDN and CDR2 FVKESK. In DNA, the CDR3 is TGTGCCAGCAGCCCTATCCTGACAGGGGGGAACACCGGGGAGCTGTTTTTT. This translates into CASSPILTGGNTGELFF.

V is TRBV7-2 and J is TRBJ2-5; D is unresolved. Trimming left V 5 bases short and J 1 base short, with 11 bases between. The CDR3 sequence is 14 residues long. The germline V gene encodes CDR1 SGHTA and CDR2 FQGNSA. CDR3 DNA: TGTGCCAGCAGCGAGACACCGGTCCAAGAGACCCAGTACTTC. Translating gives CASSETPVQETQYF.

The chain joins TRBV7-2 to TRBJ1-2, with a tentative D call TRBD1 (6 bases). V lost 1 base and J lost 2, with 8 bases in between. This CDR3 contains 14 residues. Germline V gene sequence: CDR1 SGHTA, CDR2 FQGNSA. CDR3 DNA sequence: TGTGCCAGCAGCTTAGGGACAGAGAACTATGGCTACACCTTC. Amino acids: CASSLGTENYGYTF.

The genes are TRBV5-1 and TRBJ2-3; 8 bases line up with TRBD1. With 7 bases clipped from V and 6 bases from J, the junction kept 10 bases outside the gene matches. From germline, CDR1 is SGHRS and CDR2 YFSETQ. The CDR3 totals 14 residues. CDR3 residues: CASSGTGVLDTQYF. The CDR3 DNA reads as TGCGCCAGCTCCGGGACAGGAGTTCTGGATACGCAGTATTTT.

The chain links TRBV2 to TRBJ1-5; D may be TRBD1 (5 bases). The CDR3 loop spans 15 amino acids. From germline, CDR1 is SNHLY and CDR2 FYNNEI. V lost 2 bases to trimming and J lost 6 bases, with 14 bases between them. Here the CDR3 reads CASSETWGAGQPQHF. For the CDR3, the DNA is TGTGCCAGCAGTGAAACGTGGGGCGCGGGTCAGCCCCAGCATTTT.

The chain joins TRBV29-1 to TRBJ2-3; TRBD1 aligns across 7 bases. Germline V gives CDR1 SQVTM, CDR2 ANQGSEA. Losses at the gene ends were 6 bases for V and 10 bases for J; bases not matched to a gene: 7. The CDR3 sequence is 11 residues long. For the CDR3, the DNA is TGCAGCGTGGAAACAGGGGCGGCGCAGTATTTT. Translating it yields CSVETGAAQYF.

The V gene is TRBV3-1 (or the pseudogene TRBV3-2), the J gene TRBJ1-1; possible D gene TRBD1, 5 bases. CDR3 length equals 14 residues. CDR1 and CDR2 (germline): LGHDT, YNNKEL (reference sequence). Trimming left V 4 bases short and J 4 bases short, with 13 bases between. In DNA, the CDR3 is TGTGCCAGCAGCCGGGCCGGGACGAGCACTGAAGCTTTCTTT. It yields the protein CASSRAGTSTEAFF.

The rearrangement joins TRBV5-1 to TRBJ1-1, with D maybe TRBD1 (5 bases). This CDR3 comprises 14 residues. Looked up from germline, CDR1 is SGHRS and CDR2 is YFSETQ. V was cut by 4 bases and J by 3 bases, with 13 bases left in between. The CDR3: CASSLILGDTEAFF. The DNA of the CDR3 is TGCGCCAGCAGCCTCATCCTGGGGGACACTGAAGCTTTCTTT.

The chain combines TRBV28 with TRBJ1-2; weak D call: TRBD1 (5 bases). The V and J ends lost 6 bases and 8 bases respectively, with 16 bases between them. Germline V CDR1 and CDR2: MDHEN, SYDVKM. The CDR3 loop spans 13 amino acids. For the CDR3, the DNA is TGTGCCAGCAGGTCGATTTCCCCAGGGGGCTACACCTTC. Translating gives CASRSISPGGYTF.

To note about this clone: At one end the junction does not follow the germline gene, possibly because of a read error. This chain links TRBV10-3 with TRBJ1-2; 10 bases are a match to TRBD1. The CDR3 length is 16 residues. Per germline, CDR1 ENHRY and CDR2 SYGVKD. The CDR3 sequence is CAIREFPGQGIGGYTF. CDR3 nucleotide sequence: TGTGCCATCAGGGAGTTTCCGGGACAGGGGATAGGTGGCTACACCTTC.

The rearrangement joins TRBV4-3 to TRBJ1-2; TRBD1 is a possible D gene (5 bases). CDR1 is LGHNA and CDR2 is YSLEER in the germline V gene. This CDR3 spans 15 amino acids. V was pared by 1 base and J by 0 bases, with 9 bases between. In DNA, the CDR3 is TGCGCCAGCAGCCAAGGGGGACCGACTAACTATGGCTACACCTTC. The encoded protein is CASSQGGPTNYGYTF.

In its sample, this clone was seen once. This rearrangement joins TRBV19 to TRBJ2-7, with a weak D call TRBD2 (5 bases). The CDR3 consists of 15 residues. Germline loops: CDR1 LNHDA, CDR2 SQIVND (reference sequence). Trimming removed 3 bases at V and 6 bases at J, with 18 bases between. In DNA form, the CDR3 reads TGTGCCAGTAGTATGAGGGTAAACTACTTGGGCGAGCAGTACTTC. Translated, it gives CASSMRVNYLGEQYF.

This rearrangement joins TRBV3-1 (or the pseudogene TRBV3-2) to TRBJ1-6; D perhaps matches TRBD1 (5 bases). CDR3 size: 13 residues. Trimming stripped 3 bases from V and 9 bases from J, with 9 bases between. In germline, CDR1 is LGHDT, CDR2 YNNKEL (reference sequence). The CDR3 DNA reads as TGTGCCAGCAGCCAGGGGGGAGGTTCACCCCTCCACTTT. Translating gives CASSQGGGSPLHF.

V gene TRBV9 combines with J gene TRBJ2-5, with TRBD2 identical over 7 bases. This CDR3 spans 16 amino acids. V shed 4 bases, J shed 2 bases, and the junction held 11 bases outside the gene matches. Germline loops: CDR1 SGDLS, CDR2 YYNGEE. In DNA form, the CDR3 reads TGTGCCAGCAGCCCCCTTGCAGGGAGGGGACAAGAGACCCAGTACTTC. Encoded protein: CASSPLAGRGQETQYF.

The rearrangement uses TRBV5-1 and TRBJ1-6; 9 bases fit TRBD1. Germline assignment: CDR1 SGHRS and CDR2 YFSETQ. Germline trimming cut 0 bases from V and 8 bases from J; bases unmatched to any gene: 3. The CDR3 is made up of 15 amino acids. The CDR3 sequence is CASSLGGQGHSPLHF. The CDR3 DNA reads TGCGCCAGCAGCTTGGGGGGACAGGGTCATTCACCCCTCCACTTT. The variable domain in full, completed from reference TRBV5-1 and TRBJ1-6, reads KAGVTQTPRYLIKTRGQQVTLSCSPISGHRSVSWYQQTPGQGLQFLFEYFSETQRNKGNFPGRFSGRQFSNSRSEMNVSTLELGDSALYLCASSLGGQGHSPLHFGNGTRLTVT.

The chain is built from TRBV12-3 or TRBV12-4 and TRBJ2-7; maybe TRBD2 (5 bases). There are 13 residues in the CDR3. Trimming removed 3 bases at V and 5 bases at J, with 11 bases between. The CDR3 loop is CASSFWRLHEQYF. Written as DNA, the CDR3 is TGTGCCAGCAGTTTTTGGAGGCTCCACGAGCAGTACTTC.

The genes are TRBV11-1 and TRBJ1-5; unclear D gene. From germline, CDR1 is SGHAT and CDR2 FQDESV (reference sequence). CDR3 length: 12 amino acids. V gave up 5 bases and J gave up 3 bases, with 5 bases separating them. CDR3 region: CASSPLNQPQHF. The CDR3 bases are TGTGCCAGCAGCCCCCTCAATCAGCCCCAGCATTTT.

This clone was picked up a small number of times. J is TRBJ2-7 and V is TRBV4-1, with D maybe TRBD1 (5 bases). V lost 4 bases and J lost 1, with 11 bases in between. Germline V CDR1 and CDR2: MGHRA, YSYEKL. This CDR3 has 14 amino acids. The CDR3 protein is CASSPSRESYEQYF. DNA for the CDR3: TGCGCCAGCAGCCCCTCCAGGGAATCCTACGAGCAGTACTTC.